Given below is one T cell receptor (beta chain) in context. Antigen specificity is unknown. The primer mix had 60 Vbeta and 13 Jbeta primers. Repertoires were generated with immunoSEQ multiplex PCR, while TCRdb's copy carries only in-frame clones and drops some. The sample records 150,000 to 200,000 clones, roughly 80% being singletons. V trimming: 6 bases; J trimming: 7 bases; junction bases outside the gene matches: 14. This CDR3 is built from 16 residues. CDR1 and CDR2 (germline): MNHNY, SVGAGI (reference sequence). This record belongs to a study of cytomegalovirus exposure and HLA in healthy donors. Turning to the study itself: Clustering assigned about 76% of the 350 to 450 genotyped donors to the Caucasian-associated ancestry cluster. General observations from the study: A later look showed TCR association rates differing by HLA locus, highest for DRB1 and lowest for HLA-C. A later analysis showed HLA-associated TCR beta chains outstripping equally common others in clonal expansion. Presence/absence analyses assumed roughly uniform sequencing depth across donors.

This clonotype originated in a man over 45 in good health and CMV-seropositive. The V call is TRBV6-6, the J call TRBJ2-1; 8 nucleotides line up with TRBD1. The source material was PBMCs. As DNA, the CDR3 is TGTGCCAGCAGCCGGCCTGGACAGGGTTTGTCGAATGAGCAGTTCTTC. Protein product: CASSRPGQGLSNEQFF.